These 28 T cell receptor beta chains originate from one sample sequenced in a study of response to subunit inactivated influenza vaccine. TCRdb re-called the RT-PCR reads with MiXCR, one entry per CDR3 protein. The data show roughly 710,000 distinct CDR3 sequences, 13% to 15% seen once. The source material was PBMCs from blood, sampled 14 days before vaccination. The receptors originated from a man aged 45-65 years who received an inactivated influenza vaccine.

This clonotype was recorded many times. This chain's CDR3 is CSVDGGGHTEAFF. CDR3 DNA sequence: TGCAGCGTTGACGGTGGGGGTCACACTGAAGCTTTCTTT. This chain joins TRBV29-1 and TRBJ1-1; possible D gene TRBD1, 5 bases. In germline, CDR1 is SQVTM, CDR2 ANQGSEA. CDR3 length: 13 residues. The V and J ends lost 3 bases and 3 bases respectively, with 11 bases between them.

The sample holds many counts of this clonotype. This chain joins TRBV10-3 and TRBJ2-5; 9 nucleotides agree with TRBD1. With V trimmed by 10 bases and J by 3 bases, 6 bases remained unmatched. The CDR3 covers 13 residues. Germline V gene data show CDR1 as ENHRY and CDR2 as SYGVKD. As DNA, the CDR3 is TGTGCCACGGGACAGGGTTGGGAAGAGACCCAGTACTTC. Translated, it gives CATGQGWEETQYF.

J is TRBJ2-3 and V is TRBV2; 7 nucleotides align to TRBD1. Germline loops: CDR1 SNHLY, CDR2 FYNNEI. V lost 3 bases, J lost 0 bases, and 21 bases stayed unmatched. The CDR3 extends over 21 amino acids. The DNA of the CDR3 is TGTGCCAGCAGTGAGCCCCTCCCCGGGACAGTATCGACCCTTAGCACAGATACGCAGTATTTT. Its translation is CASSEPLPGTVSTLSTDTQYF. The full variable domain, rest sourced from reference TRBV2 and TRBJ2-3, is EPEVTQTPSHQVTQMGQEVILRCVPISNHLYFYWYRQILGQKVEFLVSFYNNEISEKSEIFDDQFSVERPDGSNFTLKIRSTKLEDSAMYFCASSEPLPGTVSTLSTDTQYFGPGTRLTVL.

This CDR3 reads CASSLGVSGSGQPQHF. Here the CDR3 DNA reads TGCGCCAGCAGCTTGGGAGTTTCGGGATCGGGCCAGCCCCAGCATTTT. V gene TRBV5-1 combines with J gene TRBJ1-5; the D is unclear. V was clipped by 0 bases and J by 7 bases, with 17 bases between them. The CDR3 is 16 amino acids. In germline, CDR1 is SGHRS, CDR2 YFSETQ.

This clonotype was observed a handful of times. The V call is TRBV15, the J call TRBJ2-6, with a possible D match to TRBD1 (6 bases). This CDR3 has 20 amino acids. Germline V CDR1 and CDR2: LNHNV, YYDKDF (reference sequence). V was clipped by 4 bases and J by 0 bases, with 22 bases between them. This CDR3 is CATSKTEDSLGRSGANVLTF. The CDR3 nucleotides are TGTGCCACCAGCAAAACTGAGGACAGCCTGGGCCGCTCTGGGGCCAACGTCCTGACTTTC.

Ten or more counts support this clonotype. The J gene is TRBJ2-5, the V gene TRBV24-1; no firm D call. This CDR3 is 13 amino acids long. Germline assignment: CDR1 KGHDR and CDR2 SFDVKD. The V end lost 0 bases, the J end lost 4 bases, and 5 bases lay between the germline ends. In DNA form, the CDR3 reads TGTGCCACCAGTGATTTGGGTGGAGAGACCCAGTACTTC. Translating it yields CATSDLGGETQYF.

The chain recombines TRBV7-9 with TRBJ2-7; D might be TRBD2 (7 bases). V dropped 6 bases and J dropped 4 bases, with 16 bases sitting between them. This CDR3 has 14 amino acids. Germline values: CDR1 SEHNR, CDR2 FQNEAQ (reference sequence). CDR3 bases: TGTGCCAGCAGACAATACGGGGGGCGGTACGAGCAGTACTTC. Its translation is CASRQYGGRYEQYF.

This clonotype was seen a handful of times. V is TRBV20-1 and J is TRBJ1-4; TRBD1 might be the D (5 bases). Looked up from germline, CDR1 is DFQATT and CDR2 is SNEGSKA (reference sequence). Trimming took off 3 bases at V and 4 bases at J, with 15 bases between the two ends. This CDR3 has 15 residues. CDR3 sequence reads: CSASPAGRNNEKLFF. The CDR3 nucleotides read TGCAGTGCTAGCCCAGCGGGACGGAATAATGAAAAACTGTTTTTT.

This clonotype was seen at least ten times. A read error may produce the germline difference seen at one junction end. The chain joins TRBV5-1 to TRBJ2-3; 8 bases are shared with TRBD1. The germline V gene has CDR1 SGHRS and CDR2 YFSETQ. The CDR3 is made up of 14 amino acids. In DNA, the CDR3 is TGTGCCAGCAGTCTAGGACAGGGAGCTGATACGCAGTATTTT. Its translation is CASSLGQGADTQYF.

This clonotype was counted only a few times. The chain recombines TRBV6-2 or TRBV6-3 with TRBJ1-5; no clear D. The germline V and J ends were trimmed by 8 bases and 2 bases, with 16 bases remaining between them. Germline lookup yields CDR1 MNHEY and CDR2 SVGEGT. The CDR3 length is 15 residues. CDR3 nucleotides: TGTGCCAGCGGAACTGGGCGAGTGGGCAATCAGCCCCAGCATTTT. It encodes CASGTGRVGNQPQHF.

This clonotype was seen repeatedly, ten times or more. The gene calls are TRBV25-1 and TRBJ2-2; 7 nucleotides match TRBD1. V was clipped by 4 bases and J by 2 bases; unmatched bases: 10. CDR1 and CDR2 from the germline V gene are MGHDK and SYGVNS. The CDR3 runs to 17 residues. This chain's CDR3 is CASSAKTGWGNTGELFF. The CDR3 bases are TGTGCCAGCAGTGCTAAGACAGGGTGGGGCAACACCGGGGAGCTGTTTTTT. The entire variable domain, with the rest obtained from reference TRBV25-1 and TRBJ2-2, is as follows: EADIYQTPRYLVIGTGKKITLECSQTMGHDKMYWYQQDPGMELHLIHYSYGVNSTEKGDLSSESTVSRIRTEHFPLTLESARPSHTSQYLCASSAKTGWGNTGELFFGEGSRLTVL.

This chain joins TRBV4-3 and TRBJ2-3; 13 nucleotides match TRBD2. The CDR3 runs 19 residues. Germline values: CDR1 LGHNA, CDR2 YSLEER. Trimming at V came to 5 bases and at J to 0 bases, leaving 11 bases not matched to a gene. The CDR3 bases are TGCGCCAGCAGCTTTCGGACTAGCGGGAGATCCCCTAGCACAGATACGCAGTATTTT. As protein: CASSFRTSGRSPSTDTQYF.

V is TRBV5-1 and J is TRBJ2-1, with TRBD1 matching 9 bases. Unmatched junction bases numbered 9, after V lost 5 bases and J lost 6 bases. The germline V gene encodes CDR1 SGHRS and CDR2 YFSETQ. There are 15 residues in the CDR3. The CDR3 is CASRHVTTGGNEQFF. In DNA, the CDR3 is TGCGCCAGCAGACACGTGACGACAGGGGGCAATGAGCAGTTCTTC. The complete variable domain, with remaining parts taken from reference TRBV5-1 and TRBJ2-1, reads KAGVTQTPRYLIKTRGQQVTLSCSPISGHRSVSWYQQTPGQGLQFLFEYFSETQRNKGNFPGRFSGRQFSNSRSEMNVSTLELGDSALYLCASRHVTTGGNEQFFGPGTRLTVL.

This clonotype was observed a handful of times. The chain employs TRBV7-9 and TRBJ2-7, with D possibly being TRBD1 or TRBD2 (6 bases each). Trimming shortened V by 0 bases and J by 2 bases, and 14 bases separated the two germline ends. CDR1 is SEHNR, CDR2 FQNEAQ, per germline (reference sequence). This CDR3 comprises 16 residues. CDR3 loop: CASSLARGVQAYEQYF. The CDR3, as DNA: TGTGCCAGCAGCTTAGCGAGGGGGGTCCAAGCCTACGAGCAGTACTTC.

This chain connects TRBV29-1 to TRBJ2-1; D remains unclear. Germline lookup yields CDR1 SQVTM and CDR2 ANQGSEA. The CDR3 covers 12 residues. Trimming stripped 7 bases from V and 3 bases from J, with 10 bases between. The CDR3 DNA follows: TGCAGCGCCGAGGCAGACTACAATGAGCAGTTCTTC. Residues: CSAEADYNEQFF.

The V and J genes are TRBV20-1 and TRBJ1-4; D remains unclear. This CDR3 spans 15 amino acids. Germline V CDR1 and CDR2: DFQATT, SNEGSKA (reference sequence). Trimming shortened V by 0 bases and J by 7 bases, and 15 bases separated the two germline ends. CDR3 region: CSARDLRLRSEKLFF. The CDR3 DNA follows: TGCAGTGCTAGAGATCTACGATTACGCAGTGAAAAACTGTTTTTT.

V gene TRBV6-2 or TRBV6-3 combines with J gene TRBJ2-3; 14 positions agree with TRBD2. CDR3 length: 16 amino acids. V shed 6 bases, J shed 1 base, and the junction held 3 bases outside the gene matches. CDR1 and CDR2 from the germline V gene are MNHEY and SVGEGT. The CDR3 reads CASSGTSGGGTDTQYF. CDR3 nucleotides: TGTGCCAGCAGCGGGACTAGCGGGGGAGGCACAGATACGCAGTATTTT.

This clonotype occurred a few times. This chain uses TRBV28 with TRBJ2-5, with 7 bases that match TRBD1. From germline, CDR1 is MDHEN and CDR2 SYDVKM. V trimming: 5 bases; J trimming: 2 bases; junction bases outside the gene matches: 5. This CDR3 contains 14 residues. The CDR3 DNA sequence: TGTGCCAGCAGTCTCCCGGGACAGCAAGAGACCCAGTACTTC. Protein sequence: CASSLPGQQETQYF.

CDR3 nucleotides: TGTGCCAGCAGCCAGGCCACCGGAAGCAATGAGCAGTTCTTC. It codes for CASSQATGSNEQFF. V usage is TRBV4-2 and J usage is TRBJ2-1; D is uncertain. This CDR3 is built from 14 residues. Between the trimmed V and J ends, which lost 3 bases and 6 bases, there was a span of 12 bases. The germline V gene encodes CDR1 LGHNA and CDR2 YNFKEQ.

The chain is built from TRBV3-1 and TRBJ2-5; D not certain. V lost 11 bases, J lost 5 bases, and 24 bases lay in between. CDR1 LGHDT and CDR2 YNNKEL come from the germline V gene (reference sequence). The CDR3 is 15 amino acids. This CDR3 is CASTQELTPVETQYF. Written as DNA, the CDR3 is TGTGCCTCCACCCAAGAACTCACCCCCGTGGAGACCCAGTACTTC.

This clonotype has at least ten counts. This chain joins TRBV5-1 and TRBJ2-3; tentative D call: TRBD2 (5 bases). Germline CDR1 and CDR2: SGHRS and YFSETQ. The CDR3 consists of 13 residues. V lost 3 bases and J 2 bases, leaving 7 bases between the germline ends. The CDR3 bases are TGCGCCAGCAGCTGGGGAGACACAGATACGCAGTATTTT. It specifies CASSWGDTDTQYF.

This clonotype has only a few counts. This chain uses TRBV9 with TRBJ2-7; 9 nucleotides agree with TRBD1. The length of the CDR3 is 15 residues. After removal of 0 bases from V and 7 bases from J, the junction contained 8 bases not matched to a gene. Germline assignment: CDR1 SGDLS and CDR2 YYNGEE. CDR3 nucleotide sequence: TGTGCCAGCAGCGTAGGGTCACAGGGGGCGGAGGAGCAGTACTTC. Protein product: CASSVGSQGAEEQYF.

This clonotype was counted a few times. V gene TRBV5-1 combines with J gene TRBJ1-1; D might be TRBD1 (5 bases). Trimming took off 0 bases at V and 5 bases at J, with 17 bases between the two ends. Germline CDR1 is SGHRS and CDR2 is YFSETQ. CDR3 length: 16 residues. The CDR3: CASSLEPGKTITEAFF. The CDR3 DNA follows: TGCGCCAGCAGCTTGGAGCCAGGGAAAACAATAACTGAAGCTTTCTTT.

V usage is TRBV7-8 and J usage is TRBJ2-1; the D is unclear. The CDR3 covers 14 residues. CDR1 is SGHVS and CDR2 is FQNEAQ in the germline V gene. V dropped 1 base and J dropped 5 bases, with 9 bases sitting between them. Here the CDR3 DNA reads TGTGCCAGCAGCTTAGAAGGCAGGAACAATGAGCAGTTCTTC. This encodes CASSLEGRNNEQFF.

The chain is built from TRBV4-2 and TRBJ2-7; D gene unclear. There are 14 residues in the CDR3. The germline gives CDR1 LGHNA, CDR2 YNFKEQ. Trimming took off 0 bases at V and 5 bases at J, with 11 bases between the two ends. As DNA, the CDR3 is TGTGCCAGCAGCCAAGATATGAGGTTCGACGAGCAGTACTTC. As protein: CASSQDMRFDEQYF.

The chain uses TRBV6-2 or TRBV6-3 and TRBJ2-1; 11 nucleotides align to TRBD2. The CDR3 sequence is 15 residues long. Germline V gene data show CDR1 as MNHEY and CDR2 as SVGEGT. After removal of 6 bases from V and 8 bases from J, the junction contained 9 bases not matched to a gene. The CDR3 coding sequence is TGTGCCAGCAGGCAACTAGCGGGAGAACGGCATGAGCAGTTCTTC. Residues: CASRQLAGERHEQFF.

This clonotype was seen many times. The V gene is TRBV5-1, the J gene TRBJ2-1; possibly TRBD2 for D (6 bases). The CDR3 length is 13 residues. Germline V CDR1 and CDR2: SGHRS, YFSETQ. Trimming took 0 bases from V and 9 from J, leaving 10 bases between them. The CDR3 region has the DNA TGCGCCAGCAGCTTGGCTGGGAGGTCTGAGCAGTTCTTC. Amino acids: CASSLAGRSEQFF.

This clonotype appeared a few times. The chain recombines TRBV12-3 or TRBV12-4 with TRBJ1-1, with 7 bases aligning to TRBD1. Trimming at V came to 6 bases and at J to 4 bases, leaving 8 bases not matched to a gene. The CDR3 is 14 amino acids. CDR3 sequence reads: CASRRQGPATEAFF. The DNA for the CDR3 is TGTGCCAGCAGGAGACAGGGTCCGGCCACTGAAGCTTTCTTT.